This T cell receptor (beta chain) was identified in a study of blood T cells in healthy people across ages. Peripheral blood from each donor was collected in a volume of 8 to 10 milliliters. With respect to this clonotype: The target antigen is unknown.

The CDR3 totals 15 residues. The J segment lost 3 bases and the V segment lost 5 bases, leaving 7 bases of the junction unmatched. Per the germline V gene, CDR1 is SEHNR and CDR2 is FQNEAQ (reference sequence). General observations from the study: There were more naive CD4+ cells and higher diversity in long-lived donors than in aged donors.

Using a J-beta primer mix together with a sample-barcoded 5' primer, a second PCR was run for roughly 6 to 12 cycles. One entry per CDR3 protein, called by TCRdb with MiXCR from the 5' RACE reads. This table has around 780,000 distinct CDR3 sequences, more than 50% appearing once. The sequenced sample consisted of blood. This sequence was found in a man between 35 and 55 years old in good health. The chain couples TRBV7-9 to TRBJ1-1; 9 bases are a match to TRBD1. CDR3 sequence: CASSLEQGADTEAFF. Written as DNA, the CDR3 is TGTGCCAGCAGCCTAGAACAGGGGGCTGACACTGAAGCTTTCTTT.